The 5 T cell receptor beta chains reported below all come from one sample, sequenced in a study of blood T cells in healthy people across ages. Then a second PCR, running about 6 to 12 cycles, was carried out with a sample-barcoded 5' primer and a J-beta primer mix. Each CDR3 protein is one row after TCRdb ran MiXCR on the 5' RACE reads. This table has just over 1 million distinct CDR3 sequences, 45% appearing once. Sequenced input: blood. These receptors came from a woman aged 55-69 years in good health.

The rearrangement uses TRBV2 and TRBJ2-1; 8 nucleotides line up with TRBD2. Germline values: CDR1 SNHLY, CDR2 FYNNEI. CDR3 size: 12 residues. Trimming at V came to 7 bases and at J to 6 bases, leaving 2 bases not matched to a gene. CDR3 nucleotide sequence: TGTGCCAGCACTACTAGCGGCAATGAGCAGTTCTTC. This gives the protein CASTTSGNEQFF.

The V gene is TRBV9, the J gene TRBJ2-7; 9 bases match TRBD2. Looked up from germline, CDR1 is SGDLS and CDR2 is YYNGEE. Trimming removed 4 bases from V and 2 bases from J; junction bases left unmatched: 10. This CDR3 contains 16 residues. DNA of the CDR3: TGTGCCAGCAGCCCTCAGATGACTAGCGGAACCTACGAGCAGTACTTC. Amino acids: CASSPQMTSGTYEQYF.

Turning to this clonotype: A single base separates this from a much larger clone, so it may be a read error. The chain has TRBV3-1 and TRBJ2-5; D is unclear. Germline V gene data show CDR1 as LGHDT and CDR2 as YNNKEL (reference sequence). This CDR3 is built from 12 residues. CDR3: CASNQEEETQYF. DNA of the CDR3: TGTGCCAGCAACCAAGAAGAAGAGACCCAGTACTTC.

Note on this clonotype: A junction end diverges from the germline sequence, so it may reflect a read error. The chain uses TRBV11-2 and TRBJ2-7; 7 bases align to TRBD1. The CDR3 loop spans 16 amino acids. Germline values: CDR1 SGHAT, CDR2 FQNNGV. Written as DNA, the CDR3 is TGTGCCAGCAGCTTAGATCTAGGGGGCCTCTCCGACGAGCAGTACTTC. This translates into CASSLDLGGLSDEQYF. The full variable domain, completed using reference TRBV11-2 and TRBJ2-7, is EAGVAQSPRYKIIEKRQSVAFWCNPISGHATLYWYQQILGQGPKLLIQFQNNGVVDDSQLPKDRFSAERLKGVDSTLKIQPAKLEDSAVYLCASSLDLGGLSDEQYFGPGTRLTVT.

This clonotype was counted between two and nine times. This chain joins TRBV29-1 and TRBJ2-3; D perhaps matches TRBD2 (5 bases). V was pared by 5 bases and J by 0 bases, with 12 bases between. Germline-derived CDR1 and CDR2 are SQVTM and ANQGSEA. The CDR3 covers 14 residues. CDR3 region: CSVPGLSSTDTQYF. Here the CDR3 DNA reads TGCAGCGTTCCCGGACTCTCTAGCACAGATACGCAGTATTTT.